The clone carrying this TCR beta chain showed up many times. Its antigen remains unknown. These data come from a study of T cells after yellow fever vaccination. A process of 5'RACE template switching, which added a universal primer site and UMIs, was used to make TCR cDNA. One entry per CDR3 protein, called by TCRdb with MiXCR from the 5' RACE reads. The repertoire has approximately 250,000 distinct CDR3 sequences, about 5.2% of them found once; the top ten carry roughly 3%. Study-level findings and limits: Reappearance after the booster was seen for most primary-vaccination clones, at 95% to 98% CD4 and about 90% CD8. Contamination by abundant bulk-population clonotypes could be present in FACS-sorted repertoires. Peak timing came faster in the weaker secondary response, day 5 versus 15.

Germline CDR1 is LGHNA and CDR2 is YSLEER. The V end lost 0 bases, the J end lost 6 bases, and 10 bases lay between the germline ends. This CDR3 is built from 14 residues. This receptor was taken from a man between 18 and 29 years old who received the YFV17D yellow fever vaccine. Specimen: CD4+ T cells sorted from PBMCs, collected on the day of the yellow fever booster vaccination. This sequence joins TRBV4-3 and TRBJ2-3, with D unclear. The CDR3 loop is CASSQEYTSDTQYF. DNA of the CDR3: TGCGCCAGCAGCCAAGAGTATACCTCGGATACGCAGTATTTT.